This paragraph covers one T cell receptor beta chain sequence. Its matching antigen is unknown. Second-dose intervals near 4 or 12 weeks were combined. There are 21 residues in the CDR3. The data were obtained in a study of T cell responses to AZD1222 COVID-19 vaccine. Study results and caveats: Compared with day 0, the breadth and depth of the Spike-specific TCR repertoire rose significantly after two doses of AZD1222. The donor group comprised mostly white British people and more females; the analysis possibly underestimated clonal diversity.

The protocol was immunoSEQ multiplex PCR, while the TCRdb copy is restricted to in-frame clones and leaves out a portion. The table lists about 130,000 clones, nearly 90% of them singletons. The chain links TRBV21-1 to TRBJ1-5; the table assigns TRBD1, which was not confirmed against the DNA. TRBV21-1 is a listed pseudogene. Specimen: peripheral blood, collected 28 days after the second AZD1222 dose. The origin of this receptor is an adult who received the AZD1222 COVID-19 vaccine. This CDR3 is CASSILYPGTDPGVSNQPQHF. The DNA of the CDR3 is TGTGCCAGCAGCATCCTCTACCCCGGGACAGACCCTGGTGTCAGTAATCAGCCCCAGCATTTT.